The T cell receptor (beta chain) described here comes from a study of shared clonotypes between healthy human individuals. Study findings and constraints: Sharing across four donors was highest in naive CD4 (approximately 5%) and lowest in memory CD8 (0.4%). Sampling covered blood only; tissue repertoires likely differ.

The V and J ends lost 1 base and 12 bases respectively, with 13 bases between them. This CDR3 spans 13 amino acids. Looked up from germline, CDR1 is MRHNA and CDR2 is SNTAGT. This clone was seen a single time. What it binds is unknown. Method: immunoSEQ multiplex PCR; TCRdb's copy keeps in-frame clones and lacks some. The data contain around 2.5 million clones, approximately 93% of them singletons. The J gene is TRBJ2-1, the V gene TRBV6-4; D possibly corresponds to TRBD1 (5 bases). The receptor comes from a man younger than 35 in good health. Some clones in this sample may be carry-over from other donors' samples. The sequencing input was naive CD4+ T cells from PBMCs. Subset described: CD45RA+ positively selected. CDR3 in DNA: TGTGCCAGCAGTGACTATCCTCATAGGGGGCAGTTCTTC. It translates to CASSDYPHRGQFF.